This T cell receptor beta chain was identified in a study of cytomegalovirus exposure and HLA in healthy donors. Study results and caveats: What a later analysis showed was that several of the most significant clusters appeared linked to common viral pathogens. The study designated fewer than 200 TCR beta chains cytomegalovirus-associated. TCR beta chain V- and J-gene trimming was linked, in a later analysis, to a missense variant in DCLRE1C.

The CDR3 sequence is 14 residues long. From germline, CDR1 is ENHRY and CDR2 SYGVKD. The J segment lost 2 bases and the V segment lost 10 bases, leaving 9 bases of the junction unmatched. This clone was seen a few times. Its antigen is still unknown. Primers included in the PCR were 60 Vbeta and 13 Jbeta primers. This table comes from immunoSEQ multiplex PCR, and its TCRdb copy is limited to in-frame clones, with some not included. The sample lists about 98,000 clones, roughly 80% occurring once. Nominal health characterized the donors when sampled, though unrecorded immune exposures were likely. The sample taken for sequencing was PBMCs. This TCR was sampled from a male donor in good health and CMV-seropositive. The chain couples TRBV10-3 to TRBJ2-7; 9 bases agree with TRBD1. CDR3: CASSRQGGAYEQYF. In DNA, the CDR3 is TGTGCCAGCAGCCGACAGGGGGGGGCCTACGAGCAGTACTTC.